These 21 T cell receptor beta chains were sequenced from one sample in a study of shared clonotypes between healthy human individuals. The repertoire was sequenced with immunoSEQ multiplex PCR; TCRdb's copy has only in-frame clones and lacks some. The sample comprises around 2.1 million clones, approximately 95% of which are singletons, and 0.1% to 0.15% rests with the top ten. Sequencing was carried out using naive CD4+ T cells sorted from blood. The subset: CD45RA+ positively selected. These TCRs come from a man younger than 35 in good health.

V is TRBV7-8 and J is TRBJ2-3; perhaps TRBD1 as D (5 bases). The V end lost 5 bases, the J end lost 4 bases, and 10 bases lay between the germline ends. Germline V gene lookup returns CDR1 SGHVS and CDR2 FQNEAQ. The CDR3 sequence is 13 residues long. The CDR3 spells CASSPRAPDTQYF. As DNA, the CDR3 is TGTGCCAGCAGCCCCAGGGCCCCAGATACGCAGTATTTT.

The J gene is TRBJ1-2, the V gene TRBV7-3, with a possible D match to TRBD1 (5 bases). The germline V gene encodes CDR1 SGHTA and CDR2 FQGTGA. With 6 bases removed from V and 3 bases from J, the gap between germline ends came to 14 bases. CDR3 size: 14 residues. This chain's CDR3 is CASSLGPDDYGYTF. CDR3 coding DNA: TGTGCCAGCAGTCTGGGGCCAGATGACTATGGCTACACCTTC.

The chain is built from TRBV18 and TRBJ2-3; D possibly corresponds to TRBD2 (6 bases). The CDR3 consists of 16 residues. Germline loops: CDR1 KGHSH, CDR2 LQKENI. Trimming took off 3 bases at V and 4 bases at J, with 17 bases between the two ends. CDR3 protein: CASSPALREIADTQYF. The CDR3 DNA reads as TGTGCCAGCTCACCTGCCCTTCGGGAGATAGCAGATACGCAGTATTTT.

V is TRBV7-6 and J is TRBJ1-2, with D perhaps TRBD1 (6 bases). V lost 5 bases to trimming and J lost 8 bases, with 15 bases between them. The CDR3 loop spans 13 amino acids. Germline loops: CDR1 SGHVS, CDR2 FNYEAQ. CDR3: CASSLQGSSGYTF. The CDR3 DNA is TGTGCCAGCAGCCTGCAGGGGAGCAGCGGCTACACCTTC.

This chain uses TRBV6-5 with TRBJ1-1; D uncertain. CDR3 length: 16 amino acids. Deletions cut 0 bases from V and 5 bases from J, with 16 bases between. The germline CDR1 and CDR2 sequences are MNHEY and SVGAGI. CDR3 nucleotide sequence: TGTGCCAGCAGTTACTCGAGTGGCAGGTTGGGTACTGAAGCTTTCTTT. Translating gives CASSYSSGRLGTEAFF.

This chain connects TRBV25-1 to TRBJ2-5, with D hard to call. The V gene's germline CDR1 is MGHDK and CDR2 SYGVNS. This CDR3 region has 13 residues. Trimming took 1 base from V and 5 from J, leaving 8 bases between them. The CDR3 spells CASSEFGVETQYF. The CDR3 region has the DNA TGTGCCAGCAGTGAATTTGGGGTTGAGACCCAGTACTTC.

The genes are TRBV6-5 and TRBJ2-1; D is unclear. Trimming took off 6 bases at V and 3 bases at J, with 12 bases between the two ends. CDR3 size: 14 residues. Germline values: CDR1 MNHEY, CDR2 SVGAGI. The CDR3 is CASRPRASYNEQFF. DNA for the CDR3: TGTGCCAGCAGGCCACGGGCGAGCTACAATGAGCAGTTCTTC.

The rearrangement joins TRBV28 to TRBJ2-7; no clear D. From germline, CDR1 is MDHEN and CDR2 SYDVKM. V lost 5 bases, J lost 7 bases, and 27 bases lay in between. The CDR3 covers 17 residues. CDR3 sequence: CASSLIPSLGAWKEQYF. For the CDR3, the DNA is TGTGCCAGCAGTCTTATACCTTCCCTGGGTGCCTGGAAAGAGCAGTACTTC. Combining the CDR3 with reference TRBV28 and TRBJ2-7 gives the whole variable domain DVKVTQSSRYLVKRTGEKVFLECVQDMDHENMFWYRQDPGLGLRLIYFSYDVKMKEKGDIPEGYSVSREKKERFSLILESASTNQTSMYLCASSLIPSLGAWKEQYFGPGTRLTVT.

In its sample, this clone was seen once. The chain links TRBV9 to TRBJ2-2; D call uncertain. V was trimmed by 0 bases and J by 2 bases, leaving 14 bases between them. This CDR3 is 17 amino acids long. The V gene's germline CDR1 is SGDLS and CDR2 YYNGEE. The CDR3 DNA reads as TGTGCCAGCAGCGTAGTTGGTTCGGTCCTTAACACCGGGGAGCTGTTTTTT. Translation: CASSVVGSVLNTGELFF.

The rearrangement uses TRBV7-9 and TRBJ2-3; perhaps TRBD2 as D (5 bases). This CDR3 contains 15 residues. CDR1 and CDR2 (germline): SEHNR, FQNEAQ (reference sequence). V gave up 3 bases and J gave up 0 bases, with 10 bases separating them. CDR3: CASSFSAASTDTQYF. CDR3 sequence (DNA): TGTGCCAGCAGCTTCTCAGCGGCTAGCACAGATACGCAGTATTTT. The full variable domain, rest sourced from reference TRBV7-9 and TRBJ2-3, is DTGVSQNPRHKITKRGQNVTFRCDPISEHNRLYWYRQTLGQGPEFLTYFQNEAQLEKSRLLSDRFSAERPKGSFSTLEIQRTEQGDSAMYLCASSFSAASTDTQYFGPGTRLTVL.

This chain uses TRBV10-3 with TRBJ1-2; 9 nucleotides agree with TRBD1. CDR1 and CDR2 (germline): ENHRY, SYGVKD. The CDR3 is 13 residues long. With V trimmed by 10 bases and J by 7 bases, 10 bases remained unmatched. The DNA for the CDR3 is TGTGCCACCCGGACAGGGGAGGATGGTGGCTACACCTTC. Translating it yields CATRTGEDGGYTF.

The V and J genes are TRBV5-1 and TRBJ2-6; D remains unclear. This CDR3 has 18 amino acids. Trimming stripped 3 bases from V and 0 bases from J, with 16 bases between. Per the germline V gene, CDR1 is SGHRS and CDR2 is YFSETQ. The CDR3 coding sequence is TGCGCCAGCAGCTCTGATGCAGGTTACTACTCTGGGGCCAACGTCCTGACTTTC. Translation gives CASSSDAGYYSGANVLTF. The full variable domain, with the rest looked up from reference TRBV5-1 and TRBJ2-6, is KAGVTQTPRYLIKTRGQQVTLSCSPISGHRSVSWYQQTPGQGLQFLFEYFSETQRNKGNFPGRFSGRQFSNSRSEMNVSTLELGDSALYLCASSSDAGYYSGANVLTFGAGSRLTVL.

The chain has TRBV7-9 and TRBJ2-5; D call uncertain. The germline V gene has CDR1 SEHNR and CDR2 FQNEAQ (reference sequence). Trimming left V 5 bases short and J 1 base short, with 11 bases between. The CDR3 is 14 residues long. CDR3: CASSPGTLQETQYF. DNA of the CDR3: TGTGCCAGCAGCCCAGGAACACTCCAAGAGACCCAGTACTTC.

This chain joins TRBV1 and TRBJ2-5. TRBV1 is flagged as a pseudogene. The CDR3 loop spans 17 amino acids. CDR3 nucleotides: TGCACCAGCAGCCAAGGCAGTAGGCATACCCAGCAAGAGACCCAGTACTTC. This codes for CTSSQGSRHTQQETQYF.

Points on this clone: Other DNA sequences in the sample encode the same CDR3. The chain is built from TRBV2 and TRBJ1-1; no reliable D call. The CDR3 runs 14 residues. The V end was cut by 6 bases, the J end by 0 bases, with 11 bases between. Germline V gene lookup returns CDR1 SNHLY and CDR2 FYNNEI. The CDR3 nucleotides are TGTGCCAGCAGGGTCGGGTCTTTGAACACTGAAGCTTTCTTT. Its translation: CASRVGSLNTEAFF.

The CDR3 DNA reads TGTGCCAGCAGTACACCCGGGACAGGGGGACGCGAGCAGTACTTC. Its protein product is CASSTPGTGGREQYF. This chain connects TRBV6-6 to TRBJ2-7, with TRBD1 identical over 11 bases. CDR1 is MNHNY, CDR2 SVGAGI, per germline (reference sequence). The CDR3 covers 15 residues. V trimming: 5 bases; J trimming: 6 bases; junction bases outside the gene matches: 9.

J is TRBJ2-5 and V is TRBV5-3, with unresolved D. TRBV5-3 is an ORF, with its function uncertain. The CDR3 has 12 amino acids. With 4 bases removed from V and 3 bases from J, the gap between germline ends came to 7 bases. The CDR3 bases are TGTGCCAGAAGCAACGTAGAAGAGACCCAGTACTTC. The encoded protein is CARSNVEETQYF.

The CDR3 loop reads CASSGEARGIQPQHF. The CDR3, as DNA: TGTGCCAGCAGTGGGGAAGCGAGGGGGATCCAGCCCCAGCATTTT. The V gene is TRBV28, the J gene TRBJ1-5; TRBD1 might be the D (6 bases). Germline loops: CDR1 MDHEN, CDR2 SYDVKM. V lost 5 bases to trimming and J lost 7 bases, with 18 bases between them. CDR3 length: 15 residues.

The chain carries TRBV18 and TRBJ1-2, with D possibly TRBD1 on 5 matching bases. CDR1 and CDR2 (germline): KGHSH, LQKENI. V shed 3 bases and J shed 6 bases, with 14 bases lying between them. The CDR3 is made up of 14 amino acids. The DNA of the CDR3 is TGTGCCAGCTCACCCAGGGAACAGGCAAATGGCTACACCTTC. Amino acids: CASSPREQANGYTF.

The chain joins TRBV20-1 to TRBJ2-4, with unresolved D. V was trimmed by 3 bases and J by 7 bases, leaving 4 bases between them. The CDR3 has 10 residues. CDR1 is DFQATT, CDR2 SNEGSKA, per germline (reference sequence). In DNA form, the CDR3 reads TGCAGTGCTAGCCAGAACATTCAGTACTTC. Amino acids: CSASQNIQYF.

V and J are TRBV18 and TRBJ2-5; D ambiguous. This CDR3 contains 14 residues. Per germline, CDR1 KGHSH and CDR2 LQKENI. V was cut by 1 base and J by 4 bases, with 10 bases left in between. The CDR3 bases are TGTGCCAGCTCACCACTGGACGACGGAGAGACCCAGTACTTC. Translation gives CASSPLDDGETQYF.